This T cell receptor (beta chain) was captured in a study of T-cell reconstitution after alpha-beta-depleted transplantation in children. The sample holds many counts of this clonotype. The CDR3 length is 11 residues. The germline CDR1 and CDR2 sequences are MNHEY and SMNVEV (reference sequence). V gave up 6 bases and J gave up 8 bases, with 10 bases separating them. Unique molecular identifiers were incorporated during preparation of the TCRbeta library. From the PCR reads, TCRdb called clonotypes with MiXCR, one entry per CDR3 protein. The sample has approximately 82,000 distinct CDR3 sequences; around 15% are singletons.

The TCR sequence derives from a male patient under 10 years old who had a stem cell transplant for acute lymphoblastic leukemia, so the T cells may come from the graft donor. The chain links TRBV27 to TRBJ1-1; perhaps TRBD1 as D (5 bases). The starting material was PBMCs, mostly from graft donor cells, obtained 180 days after TCRalphabeta/CD19-depleted stem cell transplant. CDR3 region: CASRGEPEAFF. DNA for the CDR3: TGTGCCAGCAGGGGGGAGCCCGAAGCTTTCTTT.